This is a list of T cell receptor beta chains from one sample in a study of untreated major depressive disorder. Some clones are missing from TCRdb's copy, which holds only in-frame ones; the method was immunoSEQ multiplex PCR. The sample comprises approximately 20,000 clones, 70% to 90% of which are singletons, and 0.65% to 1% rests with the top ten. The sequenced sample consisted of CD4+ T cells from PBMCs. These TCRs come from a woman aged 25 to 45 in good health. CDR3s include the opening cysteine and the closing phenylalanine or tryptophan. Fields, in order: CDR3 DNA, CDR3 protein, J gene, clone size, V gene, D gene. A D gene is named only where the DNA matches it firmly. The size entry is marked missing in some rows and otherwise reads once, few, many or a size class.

DNA: TGCGCCAGCAGCTTGGGAGTAGGGCGTTCTACGGAGCAGTACTTC
CDR3: CASSLGVGRSTEQYF
J: TRBJ2-7
size: NA
V: TRBV5-1
D: NA

DNA: TGTGCCAGCAGTTCCGCGCGAGGGGTCTACGAGCAGTACTTC
CDR3: CASSSARGVYEQYF
J: TRBJ2-7
size: NA
V: TRBV6-5
D: NA

DNA: TGTGCCAGCAGCTTAATGGGGCAGGCCCAATCACCCCTCCACTTT
CDR3: CASSLMGQAQSPLHF
J: TRBJ1-6
size: NA
V: TRBV7-2
D: NA

DNA: TGTGCCAGCAGCCCATACTTAGGGGGGCGCGCCGGGGAGCTGTTTTTT
CDR3: CASSPYLGGRAGELFF
J: TRBJ2-2
size: NA
V: TRBV11-3
D: NA

DNA: TGTGCCAGCAGGCGGCTAGCCACAGATACGCAGTATTTT
CDR3: CASRRLATDTQYF
J: TRBJ2-3
size: NA
V: TRBV2
D: NA

DNA: TGTGCCAGCAGTGAAAGGCCTCCGCGTGGACTGTTTTTT
CDR3: CASSERPPRGLFF
J: TRBJ1-4
size: NA
V: TRBV6-1
D: NA

DNA: TGTGCCAGCAGTGAGACGCGATACGAGCAGTACTTC
CDR3: CASSETRYEQYF
J: TRBJ2-7
size: NA
V: TRBV6-4
D: NA

DNA: TGTGCCAGCAGTAGCGAGGGGTTTGCCAAAAACATTCAGTACTTC
CDR3: CASSSEGFAKNIQYF
J: TRBJ2-4
size: NA
V: TRBV27
D: NA

DNA: TGTGCCAGCAGTTACTCACCAGGGACCTACGAGCAGTACTTC
CDR3: CASSYSPGTYEQYF
J: TRBJ2-7
size: NA
V: TRBV6-5
D: NA

DNA: TGCAGCGTGCCCGGACAGAGCCTGAACACTGAAGCTTTCTTT
CDR3: CSVPGQSLNTEAFF
J: TRBJ1-1
size: NA
V: TRBV29-1
D: NA

DNA: TGTGCCATCAGTGGGAACAGGGGACCGAACACCGGGGAGCTGTTTTTT
CDR3: CAISGNRGPNTGELFF
J: TRBJ2-2
size: NA
V: TRBV10-3
D: TRBD1

DNA: TGTGCCAGCAGCTTACTCAGGGGATACGAGCAGTACTTC
CDR3: CASSLLRGYEQYF
J: TRBJ2-7
size: NA
V: TRBV11-1
D: NA

DNA: TGTGCCAGCAGTGCGGGACAGACACAAAACGAGCAGTACTTC
CDR3: CASSAGQTQNEQYF
J: TRBJ2-7
size: NA
V: TRBV5-4
D: NA

DNA: TGTGCCAGCAGTTTCGGAGAGACCCAGTACTTC
CDR3: CASSFGETQYF
J: TRBJ2-5
size: NA
V: TRBV25-1
D: NA

DNA: TGCGCCAGCCACTACTCCCTAGCGGGACCTGTGGAGACCCAGTACTTC
CDR3: CASHYSLAGPVETQYF
J: TRBJ2-5
size: NA
V: TRBV5-1
D: TRBD2

DNA: TGTGCCAGCAGTCTCCCGGACAGGGGGCTCAGGGAGCAGTACTTC
CDR3: CASSLPDRGLREQYF
J: TRBJ2-7
size: NA
V: TRBV28
D: TRBD1

DNA: TGCGCCAGCAGCTCGGGACAGGCGCTTTCTAGCACAGATACGCAGTATTTT
CDR3: CASSSGQALSSTDTQYF
J: TRBJ2-3
size: NA
V: TRBV5-1
D: TRBD1

DNA: TGTGCCAGCAGCTCCCGCCCAGGCGGGGATGAAAAACTGTTTTTT
CDR3: CASSSRPGGDEKLFF
J: TRBJ1-4
size: NA
V: TRBV5-4
D: NA

DNA: TGTGCCAGCAGTGGGTGGACAGGGGGACACACAGATACGCAGTATTTT
CDR3: CASSGWTGGHTDTQYF
J: TRBJ2-3
size: NA
V: TRBV2
D: TRBD1

DNA: TGTGCCAGCAGTTACATCGTTGGGGTCGGCGGCTACACCTTC
CDR3: CASSYIVGVGGYTF
J: TRBJ1-2
size: few
V: TRBV6-5
D: NA

DNA: TGTGCCAGCAGTTTAGGAAAAGTCGGGTGGCAGGCGAACACTGAAGCTTTCTTT
CDR3: CASSLGKVGWQANTEAFF
J: TRBJ1-1
size: once
V: TRBV27
D: NA

DNA: TGTGCCAGCAGGGGTTATCGCGAGCAGTACTTC
CDR3: CASRGYREQYF
J: TRBJ2-7
size: NA
V: TRBV28
D: NA

DNA: TGTGCCAGCAGGAACAGGGTGTGGGCTTTCTTT
CDR3: CASRNRVWAFF
J: TRBJ1-1
size: NA
V: TRBV27
D: NA

DNA: TGTGCCAGCAGCTTGGCCCGAAAGAACACTGAAGCTTTCTTT
CDR3: CASSLARKNTEAFF
J: TRBJ1-1
size: NA
V: TRBV5-4
D: NA

DNA: TGTGCCAGCAGTTACAGGACAGCTTTTATGGGACTGGGCTACACCTTC
CDR3: CASSYRTAFMGLGYTF
J: TRBJ1-2
size: NA
V: TRBV6-5
D: NA

DNA: TGCAGTGCTAGACCTCTAGCGGAGCAGTTCTTC
CDR3: CSARPLAEQFF
J: TRBJ2-1
size: NA
V: TRBV20-1
D: NA

DNA: TGCGCCAGCAGCCCGATAGAGGACCAGTCTCGGGGCTACACCTTC
CDR3: CASSPIEDQSRGYTF
J: TRBJ1-2
size: once
V: TRBV5-1
D: NA

DNA: TGTGCCAGCAGTCTACAGGGGAACTATGGCTACACCTTC
CDR3: CASSLQGNYGYTF
J: TRBJ1-2
size: NA
V: TRBV27
D: TRBD1

DNA: TGCGCCAGCAGCTTGGGGGGCGTCTCCCAAGAGACCCAGTACTTC
CDR3: CASSLGGVSQETQYF
J: TRBJ2-5
size: few
V: TRBV5-1
D: NA

DNA: TGTGCCAGCAGTCCTAGGACTAGCGGGATTAACACCGGGGAGCTGTTTTTT
CDR3: CASSPRTSGINTGELFF
J: TRBJ2-2
size: NA
V: TRBV25-1
D: TRBD2

DNA: TGCGCCAGCAGCCAAGATCGGGCCCCCGGTTCCATAGCCGGGCAGTACTTC
CDR3: CASSQDRAPGSIAGQYF
J: TRBJ2-7
size: NA
V: TRBV4-3
D: NA

DNA: TGCGCCAGCAGCCCAAAACGGGGGACGGGGGGCTCCTACAATGAGCAGTTCTTC
CDR3: CASSPKRGTGGSYNEQFF
J: TRBJ2-1
size: NA
V: TRBV4-3
D: TRBD2

DNA: TGTGCCAGCAGCTTCGGGGGCACGAACGGCTACACCTTC
CDR3: CASSFGGTNGYTF
J: TRBJ1-2
size: NA
V: TRBV5-6
D: NA

DNA: TGCAGCGCCCTAGCGGGGGGAGATACGCAGTATTTT
CDR3: CSALAGGDTQYF
J: TRBJ2-3
size: NA
V: TRBV29-1
D: TRBD2

DNA: TGCAGCGTTGACGGGGCAGGGTCACACGAGCAGTACTTC
CDR3: CSVDGAGSHEQYF
J: TRBJ2-7
size: NA
V: TRBV29-1
D: NA

DNA: TGTGCCAGCAGCGTAGCGAGGGATTCTGAGCAGTTCTTC
CDR3: CASSVARDSEQFF
J: TRBJ2-1
size: once
V: TRBV9
D: NA

DNA: TGTGCCAGCAGCTTAGGACAGTTCGGTTCTGGGGCCAACGTCCTGACTTTC
CDR3: CASSLGQFGSGANVLTF
J: TRBJ2-6
size: NA
V: TRBV7-8
D: NA

DNA: TGTGCCATAGCTAGCGGGAGCTCCTACAATGAGCAGTTCTTC
CDR3: CAIASGSSYNEQFF
J: TRBJ2-1
size: NA
V: TRBV10-3
D: TRBD2

DNA: TGTGCCAGCAGCTTAGAATGGTCTAGCGGGAGCGAAACCTACGAGCAGTACTTC
CDR3: CASSLEWSSGSETYEQYF
J: TRBJ2-7
size: NA
V: TRBV7-9
D: TRBD2

DNA: TGCGCCAGCAGCCAAGAAGGGAGGGATACGCAGTATTTT
CDR3: CASSQEGRDTQYF
J: TRBJ2-3
size: few
V: TRBV4-1
D: NA

DNA: TGCGCCAGCAGCTTGGTTGTGGGGGCGATGGACGAGCAGTACTTC
CDR3: CASSLVVGAMDEQYF
J: TRBJ2-7
size: NA
V: TRBV5-1
D: NA

DNA: TGTGCCAGCACTATGGGGACTTTGCACACCGGGGAGCTGTTTTTT
CDR3: CASTMGTLHTGELFF
J: TRBJ2-2
size: NA
V: TRBV6-6
D: NA

DNA: TGTGCCAGCAGTTACCGGACTAGCGGGAGGAAGGAGACCCAGTACTTC
CDR3: CASSYRTSGRKETQYF
J: TRBJ2-5
size: once
V: TRBV6-5
D: TRBD2

DNA: TGTGCCAGCAGGGGGGACAGATACACCGGGGAGCTGTTTTTT
CDR3: CASRGDRYTGELFF
J: TRBJ2-2
size: NA
V: TRBV2
D: TRBD1

DNA: TGTGCCAGCAGCTACCTAAATCAGCCCCAGCATTTT
CDR3: CASSYLNQPQHF
J: TRBJ1-5
size: few
V: TRBV28
D: NA